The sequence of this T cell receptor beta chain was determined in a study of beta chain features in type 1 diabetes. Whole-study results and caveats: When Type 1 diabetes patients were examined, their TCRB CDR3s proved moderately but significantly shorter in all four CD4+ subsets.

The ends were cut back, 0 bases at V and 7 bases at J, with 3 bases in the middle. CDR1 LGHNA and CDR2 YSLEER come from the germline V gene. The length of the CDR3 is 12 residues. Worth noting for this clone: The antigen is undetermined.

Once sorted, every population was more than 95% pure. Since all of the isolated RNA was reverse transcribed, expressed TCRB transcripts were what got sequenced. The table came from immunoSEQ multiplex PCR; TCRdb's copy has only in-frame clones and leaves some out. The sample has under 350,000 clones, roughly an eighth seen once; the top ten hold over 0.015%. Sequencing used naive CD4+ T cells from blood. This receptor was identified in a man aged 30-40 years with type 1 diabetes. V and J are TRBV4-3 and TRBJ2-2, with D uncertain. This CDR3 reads CASSQEYGELFF. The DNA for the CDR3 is TGCGCCAGCAGCCAAGAATACGGGGAGCTGTTTTTT.